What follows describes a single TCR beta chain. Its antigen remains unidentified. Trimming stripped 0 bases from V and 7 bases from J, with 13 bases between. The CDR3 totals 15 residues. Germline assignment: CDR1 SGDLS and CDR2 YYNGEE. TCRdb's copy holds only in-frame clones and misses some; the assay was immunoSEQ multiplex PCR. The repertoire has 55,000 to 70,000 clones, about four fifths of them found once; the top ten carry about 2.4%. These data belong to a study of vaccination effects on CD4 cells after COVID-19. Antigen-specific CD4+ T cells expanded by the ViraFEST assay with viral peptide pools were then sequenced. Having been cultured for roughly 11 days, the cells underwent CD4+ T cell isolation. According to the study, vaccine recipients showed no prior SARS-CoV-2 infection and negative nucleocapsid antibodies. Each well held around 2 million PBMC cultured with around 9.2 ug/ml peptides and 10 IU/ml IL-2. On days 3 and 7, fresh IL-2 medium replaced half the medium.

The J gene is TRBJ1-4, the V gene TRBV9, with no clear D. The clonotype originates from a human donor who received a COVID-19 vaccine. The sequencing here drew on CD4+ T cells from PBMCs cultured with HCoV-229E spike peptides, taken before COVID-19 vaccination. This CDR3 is CASSVVNGRGEKLFF. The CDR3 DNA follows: TGTGCCAGCAGCGTAGTCAACGGCCGAGGTGAAAAACTGTTTTTT.